This passage covers 26 T cell receptor beta chains from one sample sequenced in a study of cytomegalovirus exposure and HLA in healthy donors. The data were produced by immunoSEQ multiplex PCR, yet TCRdb's version contains in-frame clones alone and is incomplete. This repertoire shows approximately 120,000 clones, around 90% found once; its top ten account for about 2.1%. Sequenced: PBMCs. The receptors were sampled from a woman aged 18-30 years in good health and CMV-seronegative.

This clone was recorded once. The chain carries TRBV4-2 and TRBJ2-1, with TRBD2 matching 7 bases. J lost 1 base, V lost 6 bases, and 9 bases had no gene match. CDR3 length: 16 residues. The germline gives CDR1 LGHNA, CDR2 YNFKEQ. The CDR3 DNA follows: TGTGCCAGCAGACAAACAATAGCGGGTTCCTACAATGAGCAGTTCTTC. The encoded protein is CASRQTIAGSYNEQFF.

V gene TRBV5-1 combines with J gene TRBJ1-1; tentative D call: TRBD1 (6 bases). Germline CDR1 is SGHRS and CDR2 is YFSETQ. The V and J ends lost 0 bases and 1 base respectively, with 10 bases between them. This CDR3 has 15 amino acids. The CDR3 loop is CASSLGAGANTEAFF. As DNA, the CDR3 is TGCGCCAGCAGCTTGGGCGCGGGGGCGAACACTGAAGCTTTCTTT.

The rearrangement joins TRBV27 to TRBJ2-1; 13 positions agree with TRBD2. V gave up 6 bases and J gave up 4 bases; unmatched junction bases: 6. Per the germline V gene, CDR1 is MNHEY and CDR2 is SMNVEV (reference sequence). This CDR3 has 16 residues. DNA of the CDR3: TGTGCCAGCAGCCTGACTAGCGGGAGGTTATACAATGAGCAGTTCTTC. This gives the protein CASSLTSGRLYNEQFF.

This chain links TRBV7-2 with TRBJ1-5, with unresolved D. In germline, CDR1 is SGHTA, CDR2 FQGNSA. Trimming took 3 bases from V and 2 from J, leaving 11 bases between them. The CDR3 totals 15 residues. The CDR3 spells CASSLEIEGNQPQHF. The DNA of the CDR3 is TGTGCCAGCAGCTTGGAAATCGAGGGCAATCAGCCCCAGCATTTT.

The chain couples TRBV9 to TRBJ2-7, with D tentatively TRBD2 (5 bases). Germline CDR1 and CDR2: SGDLS and YYNGEE. This CDR3 is 13 amino acids long. Trimming removed 0 bases at V and 6 bases at J, with 10 bases between. The CDR3 spells CASSVVEGGEQYF. The CDR3 DNA reads as TGTGCCAGCAGCGTAGTTGAGGGCGGCGAGCAGTACTTC.

The rearrangement joins TRBV9 to TRBJ2-3; D may be TRBD2 (7 bases). The CDR3 is made up of 19 amino acids. Germline V gene lookup returns CDR1 SGDLS and CDR2 YYNGEE. V dropped 0 bases and J dropped 0 bases, with 20 bases sitting between them. CDR3 bases: TGTGCCAGCAGCGTAGGTAAATGGGGGCGGGAGAGGAGCACAGATACGCAGTATTTT. Translation: CASSVGKWGRERSTDTQYF.

The CDR3 here is CASSISVAETQYF. In DNA, the CDR3 is TGTGCCAGTAGTATATCCGTCGCGGAGACCCAGTACTTC. The genes are TRBV19 and TRBJ2-5; D not certain. CDR3 length: 13 amino acids. Trimming removed 2 bases at V and 5 bases at J, with 9 bases between. Germline CDR1 and CDR2: LNHDA and SQIVND (reference sequence).

This chain links TRBV19 with TRBJ1-4; the D is unclear. This CDR3 spans 15 amino acids. The germline V gene encodes CDR1 LNHDA and CDR2 SQIVND (reference sequence). V was trimmed by 3 bases and J by 0 bases, leaving 8 bases between them. CDR3 in amino acids: CASSMWSATNEKLFF. DNA of the CDR3: TGTGCCAGTAGTATGTGGTCAGCAACTAATGAAAAACTGTTTTTT.

This chain links TRBV19 with TRBJ1-2, with D unclear. Per germline, CDR1 LNHDA and CDR2 SQIVND (reference sequence). The length of the CDR3 is 14 residues. V lost 4 bases, J lost 0 bases, and 9 bases lay in between. In nucleotides, the CDR3 is TGTGCCAGTAGTACACAAGTTGCTAACTATGGCTACACCTTC. Protein product: CASSTQVANYGYTF.

The chain couples TRBV5-4 to TRBJ2-3, with 7 positions matching TRBD2. This CDR3 is built from 13 residues. Trimming took 4 bases from V and 6 from J; bases not matched to a gene: 5. Germline CDR1 and CDR2: SGHNT and YYREEE (reference sequence). The CDR3 sequence is CASSPQAGDTQYF. CDR3 bases: TGTGCCAGCAGCCCCCAAGCGGGGGATACGCAGTATTTT.

This chain joins TRBV5-1 and TRBJ1-4, with TRBD1 matching over 7 bases. From germline, CDR1 is SGHRS and CDR2 YFSETQ. J was trimmed by 4 bases and V by 5 bases; bases with no gene match: 5. This CDR3 region has 14 residues. CDR3 protein: CASRMTGFNEKLFF. The CDR3 DNA reads TGCGCCAGCAGGATGACAGGGTTTAATGAAAAACTGTTTTTT.

The J gene is TRBJ2-1, the V gene TRBV13; unclear D gene. Germline CDR1 reads PRHDT; CDR2 reads FYEKMQ (reference sequence). The V gene lost 1 base and the J gene lost 6 bases, with 10 bases spanning the gap. This CDR3 spans 14 amino acids. CDR3: CASSLEGGINEQFF. The DNA for the CDR3 is TGTGCCAGCAGCTTAGAAGGCGGAATCAATGAGCAGTTCTTC.

In nucleotides, the CDR3 is TGTGCCAGCACCTCAGGGAGGGCGGGAGGCAATGAGCAGTTCTTC. It translates to CASTSGRAGGNEQFF. The chain employs TRBV7-6 and TRBJ2-1, with TRBD2 matching 8 bases. This CDR3 has 15 amino acids. Germline CDR1 reads SGHVS; CDR2 reads FNYEAQ. With 7 bases clipped from V and 6 bases from J, the junction kept 11 bases outside the gene matches. Supplemented by reference TRBV7-6 and TRBJ2-1, the full variable domain reads GAGVSQSPRYKVTKRGQDVALRCDPISGHVSLYWYRQALGQGPEFLTYFNYEAQQDKSGLPNDRFSAERPEGSISTLTIQRTEQRDSAMYRCASTSGRAGGNEQFFGPGTRLTVL.

This clone occurred once. The J gene is TRBJ1-1, the V gene TRBV7-9, with TRBD1 matching over 7 bases. This CDR3 has 15 amino acids. Trimming at V came to 6 bases and at J to 0 bases, leaving 7 bases not matched to a gene. The germline V gene encodes CDR1 SEHNR and CDR2 FQNEAQ (reference sequence). CDR3 bases: TGTGCCAGCAGGTCCCGGGACAGTATGAACACTGAAGCTTTCTTT. Translated, it gives CASRSRDSMNTEAFF.

The rearrangement joins TRBV6-1 to TRBJ2-7; 10 nucleotides line up with TRBD1. The CDR3 loop spans 18 amino acids. V lost 4 bases, J lost 0 bases, and 12 bases stayed unmatched. The V gene's germline CDR1 is MNHNS and CDR2 SASEGT. The CDR3 spells CASSVYDRGLMISYEQYF. CDR3 bases: TGTGCCAGCAGTGTCTACGACAGGGGGCTCATGATCTCCTACGAGCAGTACTTC.

The chain has TRBV4-2 and TRBJ2-3, with TRBD2 identical over 9 bases. Losses at the gene ends were 0 bases for V and 4 bases for J; bases not matched to a gene: 5. Germline V CDR1 and CDR2: LGHNA, YNFKEQ. CDR3 length: 16 amino acids. CDR3 loop: CASSQDSAGGADTQYF. The DNA for the CDR3 is TGTGCCAGCAGCCAAGACTCAGCGGGAGGTGCAGATACGCAGTATTTT.

This clone was counted once. J is TRBJ2-3 and V is TRBV4-3; D is possibly TRBD2 (5 bases). Germline V lookup: CDR1 LGHNA, CDR2 YSLEER. Trimming shortened V by 1 base and J by 1 base, and 9 bases separated the two germline ends. The CDR3 length is 15 residues. CDR3 bases: TGCGCCAGCAGCCAAGTAGTTAGCGGCACAGATACGCAGTATTTT. Protein: CASSQVVSGTDTQYF.

In its sample, this clone was seen once. The chain combines TRBV7-8 with TRBJ1-5, with 7 bases lining up with TRBD1. Per germline, CDR1 SGHVS and CDR2 FQNEAQ. The CDR3 totals 17 residues. Unmatched junction bases numbered 6, after V lost 1 base and J lost 0 bases. CDR3 sequence: CASSLDVRGYSNQPQHF. The CDR3 DNA follows: TGTGCCAGCAGCTTAGACGTCAGGGGGTATAGCAATCAGCCCCAGCATTTT.

V and J are TRBV27 and TRBJ1-2; 8 bases line up with TRBD1. This CDR3 comprises 16 residues. Germline V gene sequence: CDR1 MNHEY, CDR2 SMNVEV (reference sequence). V shed 5 bases, J shed 7 bases, and the junction held 15 bases outside the gene matches. CDR3 sequence reads: CASSPPPGTGHRGYTF. The CDR3 DNA is TGTGCCAGCAGTCCCCCCCCTGGGACAGGTCATCGTGGCTACACCTTC.

The rearrangement uses TRBV10-2 and TRBJ2-1, with 8 bases aligning to TRBD2. The CDR3 runs 13 residues. Germline V gene sequence: CDR1 WSHSY, CDR2 SAAADI. J lost 9 bases, V lost 6 bases, and 7 bases had no gene match. The DNA of the CDR3 is TGCGCCAGCAGATCTGACCGGGGGGGTGAGCAGTTCTTC. Amino acid sequence: CASRSDRGGEQFF.

This chain joins TRBV7-6 and TRBJ2-2, with TRBD1 matching 11 bases. The CDR3 runs 16 residues. V dropped 5 bases and J dropped 4; count of bases not matched to a gene: 6. Germline CDR1 is SGHVS and CDR2 is FNYEAQ. The CDR3 region has the DNA TGTGCCAGCAGCAACCGGGGACAGGGGGGCACCGGGGAGCTGTTTTTT. It yields the protein CASSNRGQGGTGELFF.

The rearrangement uses TRBV6-6 and TRBJ2-3, with 8 bases matching TRBD2. The V segment lost 5 bases and the J segment 3 bases; nucleotides outside the gene matches: 4. The CDR3 has 14 residues. Germline CDR1 is MNHNY and CDR2 is SVGAGI (reference sequence). CDR3 region: CASSNRGGTDTQYF. The CDR3 DNA reads TGTGCCAGCAGTAACCGCGGGGGGACAGATACGCAGTATTTT.

The chain has TRBV18 and TRBJ2-1, with 9 bases matching TRBD1. The CDR3 totals 16 residues. Germline CDR1 reads KGHSH; CDR2 reads LQKENI. Losses at the gene ends were 3 bases for V and 5 bases for J; bases not matched to a gene: 8. CDR3 amino acids: CASSPPMTGGNNEQFF. Here the CDR3 DNA reads TGTGCCAGCTCACCCCCCATGACAGGGGGGAACAATGAGCAGTTCTTC.

In its sample, this clone was seen once. This chain uses TRBV7-2 with TRBJ2-7; 10 nucleotides line up with TRBD1. Germline V gene lookup returns CDR1 SGHTA and CDR2 FQGNSA. V lost 5 bases to trimming and J lost 4 bases; unmatched junction nucleotides: 8. The CDR3 covers 15 residues. DNA for the CDR3: TGTGCCAGCAGCCATCCGACGGGACAGGGGTACGAGCAGTACTTC. Translating it yields CASSHPTGQGYEQYF.

The rearrangement uses TRBV25-1 and TRBJ2-3; D is possibly TRBD1 (6 bases). V shed 7 bases and J shed 0 bases, with 14 bases lying between them. The CDR3 runs 15 residues. Germline V gene sequence: CDR1 MGHDK, CDR2 SYGVNS. The CDR3 here is CASTLDSSSTDTQYF. CDR3 in DNA: TGTGCCAGCACCCTGGACAGTTCTAGCACAGATACGCAGTATTTT. Full variable domain (outside the CDR3, taken from reference TRBV25-1 and TRBJ2-3): EADIYQTPRYLVIGTGKKITLECSQTMGHDKMYWYQQDPGMELHLIHYSYGVNSTEKGDLSSESTVSRIRTEHFPLTLESARPSHTSQYLCASTLDSSSTDTQYFGPGTRLTVL.

This chain uses TRBV30 with TRBJ2-2; no clear D gene. The germline CDR1 and CDR2 sequences are GTSNPN and SVGIG (reference sequence). This CDR3 contains 12 residues. V shed 2 bases and J shed 6 bases, with 7 bases lying between them. The CDR3 sequence: CAWSLMAGELFF. The CDR3 DNA reads TGTGCCTGGAGTCTAATGGCCGGGGAGCTGTTTTTT.